These 29 T cell receptor beta chains were all obtained from the same sample, sequenced in a study of TIL therapy for anti-PD-1-resistant metastatic lung cancer. This was the immunoSEQ v3 assay. Using immunoSEQ multiplex PCR, the repertoire was profiled, and TCRdb retains in-frame clones only, with some absent. The sample lists fewer than 65,000 clones, 80% to 90% occurring once. Time point here: pre-treatment sample, taken before nivolumab and TIL therapy. This sample comprised blood, obtained at baseline. These receptors were obtained from a person aged 25 to 85 with non-small cell lung cancer.

The genes are TRBV19 and TRBJ1-5, with D unclear. The CDR3 is 14 amino acids. V dropped 7 bases and J dropped 0 bases, with 10 bases sitting between them. Per germline, CDR1 LNHDA and CDR2 SQIVND (reference sequence). The DNA of the CDR3 is TGTGCCAGTATAGGCCGGTATAGCAATCAGCCCCAGCATTTT. Protein: CASIGRYSNQPQHF.

The chain combines TRBV28 with TRBJ2-7; 9 bases fit TRBD1. The CDR3 spans 15 residues. The germline V gene has CDR1 MDHEN and CDR2 SYDVKM. Unmatched junction bases numbered 13, after V lost 10 bases and J lost 3 bases. CDR3 sequence (DNA): TGTGCCACCTCACCTGGGACAGGGATTTTCTACGAGCAGTACTTC. Translating it yields CATSPGTGIFYEQYF.

This chain uses TRBV6-5 with TRBJ2-2, with TRBD1 identical over 8 bases. V trimming: 6 bases; J trimming: 4 bases; junction bases outside the gene matches: 4. Germline CDR1 MNHEY, CDR2 SVGAGI. The CDR3 spans 14 residues. For the CDR3, the DNA is TGTGCCAGCAGGTCCGACAGGGGCACCGGGGAGCTGTTTTTT. The encoded protein is CASRSDRGTGELFF.

This chain links TRBV10-3 with TRBJ1-4, with D perhaps matching TRBD1 (6 bases). With 3 bases removed from V and 8 bases from J, the gap between germline ends came to 16 bases. The germline V gene encodes CDR1 ENHRY and CDR2 SYGVKD. CDR3 length: 15 amino acids. CDR3 region: CAISDPAGAREKLFF. The CDR3 DNA is TGTGCCATCAGTGACCCCGCAGGGGCCCGAGAAAAACTGTTTTTT.

This rearrangement joins TRBV7-3 to TRBJ2-7, with no clear D. Germline lookup yields CDR1 SGHTA and CDR2 FQGTGA. The CDR3 runs to 13 residues. Trimming removed 1 base at V and 5 bases at J, with 9 bases between. This CDR3 is CASSLSLTDEQYF. Written as DNA, the CDR3 is TGTGCCAGCAGCTTAAGCCTAACCGACGAGCAGTACTTC.

This chain connects TRBV2 to TRBJ2-7; TRBD2 matches 9 bases. The germline gives CDR1 SNHLY, CDR2 FYNNEI. The CDR3 totals 14 residues. Losses at the gene ends were 6 bases for V and 3 bases for J; bases not matched to a gene: 6. The DNA of the CDR3 is TGTGCCAGCAGGCCTAGCGGGACCAACTACGAGCAGTACTTC. It yields the protein CASRPSGTNYEQYF.

J is TRBJ1-1 and V is TRBV15, with 8 bases fitting TRBD1. The V gene end was trimmed by 4 bases and the J gene end by 8 bases; junction bases not matched to a gene: 6. Germline lookup yields CDR1 LNHNV and CDR2 YYDKDF (reference sequence). The CDR3 is made up of 13 amino acids. CDR3 sequence: CATSTRTGREAFF. CDR3 DNA sequence: TGTGCCACCAGCACCCGGACAGGGAGGGAAGCTTTCTTT.

By sample share, this clone is medium-sized. V gene TRBV2 combines with J gene TRBJ2-7; 7 bases fit TRBD1. V shed 3 bases, J shed 5 bases, and the junction held 10 bases outside the gene matches. The length of the CDR3 is 15 residues. CDR1 and CDR2 from the germline V gene are SNHLY and FYNNEI. CDR3 bases: TGTGCCAGCAGTGACGAGGGGGCCGGACTCGACGAGCAGTACTTC. It translates to CASSDEGAGLDEQYF.

V gene TRBV24-1 combines with J gene TRBJ2-1; D remains unclear. V was pared by 9 bases and J by 9 bases, with 14 bases between. The CDR3 runs to 12 residues. The germline V gene encodes CDR1 KGHDR and CDR2 SFDVKD. Here the CDR3 reads CATQTQTSEQFF. DNA for the CDR3: TGTGCCACCCAGACCCAAACATCTGAGCAGTTCTTC.

The V and J genes are TRBV12-3 or TRBV12-4 and TRBJ2-2, with D tentatively TRBD2 (6 bases). The ends were cut back, 6 bases at V and 6 bases at J, with 11 bases in the middle. The CDR3 extends over 13 amino acids. The CDR3 coding sequence is TGTGCCAGCAGGGAGGGTCAACCCGGGGAGCTGTTTTTT. Translation gives CASREGQPGELFF.

The chain joins TRBV6-5 to TRBJ1-3; D gene ambiguous. Germline CDR1 is MNHEY and CDR2 is SVGAGI. Trimming took 0 bases from V and 2 from J, leaving 5 bases between them. This CDR3 spans 14 amino acids. CDR3: CASSYSRAGNTIYF. CDR3 nucleotides: TGTGCCAGCAGTTACTCGAGAGCTGGAAACACCATATATTTT.

This clone appeared a single time. The J gene is TRBJ2-1, the V gene TRBV28, with 7 positions matching TRBD2. Germline CDR1 is MDHEN and CDR2 is SYDVKM. V was clipped by 5 bases and J by 2 bases; unmatched bases: 12. The CDR3 is 17 amino acids. The CDR3 DNA reads TGTGCCAGCAGTGTCCTCGGGGGAGGGAGCCCCTACAATGAGCAGTTCTTC. Translation gives CASSVLGGGSPYNEQFF.

The chain has TRBV3-1 (or the pseudogene TRBV3-2) and TRBJ2-5; unclear D gene. CDR3 length: 13 amino acids. Deletions cut 0 bases from V and 5 bases from J, with 7 bases between. Germline lookup yields CDR1 LGHDT and CDR2 YNNKEL (reference sequence). CDR3 residues: CASSQDYQETQYF. The CDR3 nucleotides are TGTGCCAGCAGCCAAGATTATCAGGAGACCCAGTACTTC.

This sequence joins TRBV7-2 and TRBJ1-2; TRBD1 is a possible D gene (6 bases). The CDR3 contains 14 residues. CDR1 is SGHTA and CDR2 is FQGNSA in the germline V gene. Trimming pared 1 base from V and 4 bases from J, leaving 10 bases between. CDR3 region: CASSLGGAGYGYTF. In DNA, the CDR3 is TGTGCCAGCAGCTTAGGGGGGGCTGGCTATGGCTACACCTTC.

The chain couples TRBV10-3 to TRBJ2-1; D is unresolved. Looked up from germline, CDR1 is ENHRY and CDR2 is SYGVKD. V was trimmed by 6 bases and J by 1 base, leaving 10 bases between them. This CDR3 has 14 residues. CDR3 region: CAISFDGSYNEQFF. In nucleotides, the CDR3 is TGTGCCATCAGCTTCGACGGGTCCTACAATGAGCAGTTCTTC.

The V call is TRBV28, the J call TRBJ1-6, with D possibly matching TRBD1 (5 bases). Trimming cost V 3 bases and J 7 bases, with 13 bases left between them. Looked up from germline, CDR1 is MDHEN and CDR2 is SYDVKM. This CDR3 comprises 15 residues. The CDR3 region is CASSLAGRGNSPLHF. The CDR3 DNA reads TGTGCCAGCAGTTTGGCGGGACGGGGGAATTCACCCCTCCACTTT.

The chain employs TRBV30 and TRBJ2-7; tentatively, D is TRBD1 or TRBD2 (6 bases each). The CDR3 covers 14 residues. Germline-derived CDR1 and CDR2 are GTSNPN and SVGIG (reference sequence). The V gene lost 0 bases and the J gene lost 3 bases, with 12 bases spanning the gap. The chain's CDR3 is CAWSVAGGGYEQYF. CDR3 DNA sequence: TGTGCCTGGAGTGTCGCCGGGGGCGGCTACGAGCAGTACTTC.

This chain joins TRBV29-1 and TRBJ2-7; possibly TRBD1 for D (6 bases). Between the trimmed V and J ends, which lost 6 bases and 5 bases, there was a span of 23 bases. The V gene's germline CDR1 is SQVTM and CDR2 ANQGSEA. The CDR3 loop spans 15 amino acids. The CDR3 loop reads CSVRKDAGVRDEQYF. CDR3 nucleotides: TGCAGCGTGAGAAAGGATGCAGGGGTAAGGGACGAGCAGTACTTC.

This clone was counted between two and nine times. The chain employs TRBV19 and TRBJ2-1, with D perhaps being TRBD1 or TRBD2 (5 bases each). Trimming pared 4 bases from V and 4 bases from J, leaving 11 bases between. The germline gives CDR1 LNHDA, CDR2 SQIVND (reference sequence). The length of the CDR3 is 14 residues. CDR3 DNA sequence: TGTGCCAGTAGTAGCCAGGGAGATTACAATGAGCAGTTCTTC. It codes for CASSSQGDYNEQFF.

The V and J genes are TRBV28 and TRBJ2-7; TRBD1 aligns across 9 bases. Germline CDR1 is MDHEN and CDR2 is SYDVKM. There are 14 residues in the CDR3. The J segment lost 1 base and the V segment lost 11 bases, leaving 9 bases of the junction unmatched. The CDR3 bases are TGTGCCTCGCTCCCCGGGACAGGGTCCTACGAGCAGTACTTC. Translating gives CASLPGTGSYEQYF.

The rearrangement links TRBV5-1 to TRBJ2-2, with 10 nucleotides matching TRBD2. The germline V gene has CDR1 SGHRS and CDR2 YFSETQ. Unmatched junction bases numbered 7, after V lost 4 bases and J lost 7 bases. The CDR3 spans 15 residues. In nucleotides, the CDR3 is TGCGCCAGCAGCCCGGGGACTAGCGTTAGCGGGGAGCTGTTTTTT. Amino acids: CASSPGTSVSGELFF.

J is TRBJ2-3 and V is TRBV7-3; D is unclear. The CDR3 has 13 residues. From germline, CDR1 is SGHTA and CDR2 FQGTGA. V was clipped by 2 bases and J by 5 bases, with 8 bases between them. CDR3: CASSLGERDTQYF. CDR3 DNA sequence: TGTGCCAGCAGCTTAGGCGAACGAGATACGCAGTATTTT.

The rearrangement uses TRBV19 and TRBJ2-1, with TRBD1 identical over 7 bases. Germline CDR1 reads LNHDA; CDR2 reads SQIVND (reference sequence). The CDR3 is made up of 15 amino acids. V lost 3 bases, J lost 2 bases, and 4 bases stayed unmatched. The CDR3 nucleotides read TGTGCCAGTAGTATTCGACAGGGAACCTACAATGAGCAGTTCTTC. This translates into CASSIRQGTYNEQFF.

This chain uses TRBV27 with TRBJ1-2; TRBD1 matches 8 bases. Germline-derived CDR1 and CDR2 are MNHEY and SMNVEV (reference sequence). V was pared by 7 bases and J by 6 bases, with 16 bases of the junction left unmatched. The CDR3 spans 16 residues. The CDR3: CASNLLGAGGEDGYTF. The DNA of the CDR3 is TGTGCCAGCAACTTATTGGGGGCAGGGGGCGAAGATGGCTACACCTTC.

This rearrangement joins TRBV27 to TRBJ2-5; the D is unclear. The V end was cut by 3 bases, the J end by 1 base, with 9 bases between. The CDR3 sequence is 14 residues long. Germline V lookup: CDR1 MNHEY, CDR2 SMNVEV (reference sequence). CDR3 in amino acids: CASSLSLAQETQYF. The CDR3 bases are TGTGCCAGCAGTTTGTCGTTGGCCCAAGAGACCCAGTACTTC.

V usage is TRBV7-9 and J usage is TRBJ2-1; 9 bases are shared with TRBD2. CDR1 is SEHNR and CDR2 is FQNEAQ in the germline V gene (reference sequence). The CDR3 is 19 residues long. The trim removed 1 base at V and 6 bases at J, leaving 16 bases unmatched. The CDR3 DNA sequence: TGTGCCAGCAGCTTAGTAGGGCAAAGCGGCGGGAGGGCGGGCAATGAGCAGTTCTTC. Protein sequence: CASSLVGQSGGRAGNEQFF.

This clone was detected only once. The CDR3 region has the DNA TGTGCCAGTAAGACTAGCGGGGGGGCCGAGACCCAGTACTTC. Its translation is CASKTSGGAETQYF. The J gene is TRBJ2-5, the V gene TRBV19; 14 bases match TRBD2. The ends lost 7 bases at V and 5 bases at J; junction bases unmatched: 3. Looked up from germline, CDR1 is LNHDA and CDR2 is SQIVND (reference sequence). CDR3 size: 14 residues.

The chain combines TRBV12-3 or TRBV12-4 with TRBJ1-2; D gene ambiguous. The CDR3 is 12 amino acids. V gave up 4 bases and J gave up 8 bases, with 11 bases separating them. In DNA, the CDR3 is TGTGCCAGCAGTTCAGGCCCGGGAGGCTACACCTTC. Its protein product is CASSSGPGGYTF.

The chain recombines TRBV7-2 with TRBJ2-5; TRBD2 matches 9 bases. Looked up from germline, CDR1 is SGHTA and CDR2 is FQGNSA. V was clipped by 5 bases and J by 1 base; unmatched bases: 8. This CDR3 contains 16 residues. The CDR3 sequence: CASSTWTSASQETQYF. The CDR3, as DNA: TGTGCCAGCAGCACTTGGACTAGCGCAAGCCAAGAGACCCAGTACTTC.